This T cell receptor beta chain was sequenced during a study of CD8+ T cells in alopecia areata. The study sorted pooled cutaneous lymph node cells by CD4, CD8alpha, NKG2D, NKG2ACE and other markers. V gave up 0 bases and J gave up 6 bases, with 11 bases separating them. This CDR3 has 14 amino acids. The germline V gene has CDR1 GKSSPN and CDR2 SITVG. RNA extraction was followed by reverse transcription into cDNA, which acted as the sequencing template. TCRdb keeps only in-frame clones here, not all; method: immunoSEQ multiplex PCR. This sample shows under 350,000 clones and no singletons; approximately 1.2% rests with the ten largest. As to this clone: Here the gene names and germline are mouse. The read finishes 4 residues shy of the CDR3 end, and the germline J gene is used to complete it.

Sequencing was done on a sample of CD4+ T cells sorted from a lymph node. The receptor's source is a C3H/HeJ mouse with alopecia areata. MHC haplotype of the strain: H2-k. The gene calls are TRBV31 and TRBJ1-4, with a tentative D call TRBD1 (5 bases). CDR3 bases read: TGTGCCTGGAGTCTAAACTGGGGGGACGAA. It codes for CAWSLNWGDE. In full, the CDR3 reads CAWSLNWGDERLFF.